This is a list of T cell receptor beta chains from one sample in a study of T-cell memory formation after mild COVID-19. One entry per CDR3 protein, called by TCRdb with MiXCR from the 5' RACE reads. The profile shows about 160,000 distinct CDR3 sequences, around a third of them singletons. The sequenced material came from PBMCs or a T cell subset sorted from them (not recorded which). The source is an adult woman who had mild COVID-19 (a few samples of this study predate the infection). Cell type and time point are not known. Each CDR3 is given with its conserved first and last residue. The D gene is left open where the match is weak. For some rows the clone size is stated as once, few or many, or as a class when expanded; others skip it.

j_gene	v_gene	d_gene	abundance	CDR3aa	CDR3nt
TRBJ2-3	TRBV7-9	.	.	CASSSVRSDTQYF	TGTGCCAGCAGTTCAGTCAGATCAGATACGCAGTATTTT
TRBJ2-7	TRBV7-3	.	few	CASSPTADRLTYEQYF	TGTGCCAGCAGCCCGACAGCGGACAGACTTACCTACGAGCAGTACTTC
TRBJ2-1	TRBV6-2/TRBV6-3	.	few	CASGSVWRAHNEQFF	TGTGCCAGCGGGTCGGTGTGGCGGGCCCACAATGAGCAGTTCTTC
TRBJ2-7	TRBV7-2	.	.	CASSLVGQAYEQYF	TGTGCCAGCAGCTTAGTAGGTCAGGCCTACGAGCAGTACTTC
TRBJ2-1	TRBV6-6	TRBD1	.	CASSQTPGGVGDEQFF	TGTGCCAGCAGCCAAACTCCAGGGGGTGTGGGCGATGAGCAGTTCTTC
TRBJ2-7	TRBV20-1	.	.	CSAIPSGSAYEQYF	TGCAGTGCCATCCCCTCGGGATCCGCCTACGAGCAGTACTTC
TRBJ2-5	TRBV29-1	.	.	CSVEGARQETQYF	TGCAGCGTTGAAGGGGCTAGGCAAGAGACCCAGTACTTC
TRBJ2-7	TRBV11-3	.	.	CASGRAGLTPGEQYF	TGTGCCAGCGGTAGAGCAGGACTTACCCCGGGCGAGCAGTACTTC
TRBJ2-1	TRBV7-6	.	few	CASSPHELRYNEQFF	TGTGCCAGCAGCCCACACGAACTCCGGTACAATGAGCAGTTCTTC
TRBJ1-4	TRBV7-9	.	few	CASTLGGVSEKLFF	TGTGCCAGCACCCTAGGGGGGGTATCCGAAAAACTGTTTTTT
TRBJ1-4	TRBV15	.	few	CATSRGLEEKLFF	TGTGCCACCAGCAGAGGGTTAGAGGAAAAACTGTTTTTT
TRBJ2-1	TRBV5-5	TRBD2	few	CASSFGTSGSGEQFF	TGTGCCAGCAGCTTCGGGACTAGCGGGTCCGGTGAGCAGTTCTTC
TRBJ2-1	TRBV12-3/TRBV12-4	.	few	CASSFPGSEQFF	TGTGCCAGCAGTTTCCCAGGGAGTGAGCAGTTCTTC
TRBJ1-4	TRBV6-6	.	.	CASSQPSGEKLFF	TGTGCCAGCAGCCAACCAAGTGGCGAAAAACTGTTTTTT
TRBJ1-1	TRBV7-2	.	few	CASSREIGVNTEAFF	TGTGCCAGCAGCCGAGAAATAGGGGTGAACACTGAAGCTTTCTTT
TRBJ2-3	TRBV6-5	.	.	CASSYGAGALDTQYF	TGTGCCAGCAGTTACGGCGCGGGGGCTTTAGATACGCAGTATTTT
TRBJ2-5	TRBV4-1	.	.	CASSQPLRGGASRETQYF	TGCGCCAGCAGCCAACCTCTTAGGGGGGGGGCATCTAGGGAGACCCAGTACTTC
TRBJ2-1	TRBV6-5	.	.	CASSYSRRTYNEQFF	TGTGCCAGCAGTTACTCGAGGCGTACTTACAATGAGCAGTTCTTC
TRBJ2-7	TRBV12-3/TRBV12-4	TRBD2	few	CASMGGGEQYF	TGTGCCAGCATGGGGGGGGGCGAGCAGTACTTC
TRBJ2-3	TRBV24-1	TRBD1	.	CATSDLGPTGRTDTQYF	TGTGCCACCAGTGATTTGGGCCCGACAGGGCGCACAGATACGCAGTATTTT
TRBJ2-7	TRBV30	.	once	CAWSLQGSEQYF	TGTGCCTGGAGTCTTCAGGGGAGCGAGCAGTACTTC
TRBJ1-5	TRBV3-1	.	.	CASSQRNQPQHF	TGTGCCAGCAGCCAAAGGAATCAGCCCCAGCATTTT
TRBJ1-5	TRBV7-8	.	.	CASSISTWEPSNQPQHF	TGTGCCAGCAGCATCTCGACATGGGAACCTAGCAATCAGCCCCAGCATTTT
TRBJ2-7	TRBV5-1	TRBD1	.	CASSDGQGAYEQYF	TGCGCCAGCAGCGATGGACAGGGAGCCTACGAGCAGTACTTC
TRBJ2-1	TRBV7-6	.	.	CASSPNYNEQFF	TGTGCCAGCAGCCCTAATTACAATGAGCAGTTCTTC
TRBJ2-5	TRBV20-1	.	.	CSAEGGIGQETQYF	TGCAGTGCTGAGGGCGGGATAGGGCAAGAGACCCAGTACTTC
TRBJ1-4	TRBV12-3/TRBV12-4	.	few	CASSLTDNEKLFF	TGTGCCAGCAGTTTGACAGATAATGAAAAACTGTTTTTT